This entry lists 30 T cell receptor beta chains sequenced from one sample in a study of T cell changes during pregnancy in multiple sclerosis. Libraries were prepared by immunoSEQ multiplex PCR; TCRdb keeps only in-frame clonotypes and omits some of them. This repertoire shows under 25,000 clones, over 75% found once; its top ten account for roughly 7.6%. Source: CD8+ T cells from peripheral blood mononuclear cells, taken before pregnancy. These receptors all come from a female donor with multiple sclerosis, enrolled in a pregnancy study.

The CDR3 reads CASSQMGQQGFAPTNEKLFF. As DNA, the CDR3 is TGCGCCAGCAGCCAAATGGGGCAACAGGGGTTTGCCCCAACTAATGAAAAACTGTTTTTT. The chain links TRBV4-1 to TRBJ1-4; 7 bases align to TRBD1. V lost 2 bases and J lost 0; bases outside the gene matches: 15. CDR3 length equals 20 residues. Per germline, CDR1 MGHRA and CDR2 YSYEKL.

The chain joins TRBV7-2 to TRBJ2-7, with 9 bases aligning to TRBD2. Looked up from germline, CDR1 is SGHTA and CDR2 is FQGNSA. Trimming cost V 1 base and J 2 bases; bases outside gene matches: 0. The CDR3 contains 14 residues. The CDR3 reads CASSLGTSAYEQYF. CDR3 nucleotide sequence: TGTGCCAGCAGCTTAGGGACTAGCGCCTACGAGCAGTACTTC.

This clone showed up just a few times. The rearrangement links TRBV5-1 to TRBJ2-2, with TRBD2 matching over 7 bases. Germline V gene lookup returns CDR1 SGHRS and CDR2 YFSETQ. V dropped 3 bases and J dropped 7; count of bases not matched to a gene: 12. The CDR3 extends over 16 amino acids. The DNA of the CDR3 is TGCGCCAGCAGCTGGGACGGGACTTCGGGGGGCGGGGAGCTGTTTTTT. Amino acid sequence: CASSWDGTSGGGELFF.

J is TRBJ2-1 and V is TRBV6-5, with D hard to call. Deletions cut 7 bases from V and 12 bases from J, with 16 bases between. The CDR3 contains 12 residues. Germline loops: CDR1 MNHEY, CDR2 SVGAGI. CDR3 region: CASTSRLFAQFF. CDR3 nucleotides: TGTGCCAGCACCTCCCGACTCTTCGCGCAGTTCTTC.

The chain employs TRBV7-9 and TRBJ1-4; maybe TRBD1 (6 bases). Germline CDR1 SEHNR, CDR2 FQNEAQ (reference sequence). Trimming cost V 5 bases and J 8 bases, with 12 bases left between them. This CDR3 has 13 residues. Written as DNA, the CDR3 is TGTGCCAGCAGCCAGGGGCTAGGGGAAAAACTGTTTTTT. Translated, it gives CASSQGLGEKLFF.

This clone has a single count. For the CDR3, the DNA is TGTGCCAGCAGTAGCCAGGCCTTCTATGGCTACACCTTC. This codes for CASSSQAFYGYTF. This sequence joins TRBV6-5 and TRBJ1-2; no definite D call. Germline V gives CDR1 MNHEY, CDR2 SVGAGI. CDR3 size: 13 residues. Trimming stripped 5 bases from V and 4 bases from J, with 11 bases between.

The V gene is TRBV27, the J gene TRBJ2-2; D gene uncertain. The V gene's germline CDR1 is MNHEY and CDR2 SMNVEV (reference sequence). This CDR3 has 13 residues. The V and J ends lost 3 bases and 4 bases respectively, with 6 bases between them. In DNA form, the CDR3 reads TGTGCCAGCAGTTTTAGTAGCACCGGGGAGCTGTTTTTT. Protein product: CASSFSSTGELFF.

The chain recombines TRBV11-1 with TRBJ1-2; D gene unclear. Trimming cost V 2 bases and J 4 bases, with 11 bases left between them. The CDR3 length is 14 residues. Germline V gene data show CDR1 as SGHAT and CDR2 as FQDESV (reference sequence). CDR3 residues: CASSLWGEGYGYTF. CDR3 bases: TGTGCCAGCAGCTTATGGGGTGAGGGCTATGGCTACACCTTC.

The rearrangement links TRBV29-1 to TRBJ1-1; TRBD1 aligns across 7 bases. With V trimmed by 8 bases and J by 6 bases, 9 bases remained unmatched. The CDR3 extends over 12 amino acids. Germline assignment: CDR1 SQVTM and CDR2 ANQGSEA. DNA for the CDR3: TGCAGCAACCGACAGGGTGGCCCTGAAGCTTTCTTT. Its translation: CSNRQGGPEAFF. The whole variable domain, filled in from reference TRBV29-1 and TRBJ1-1, reads SAVISQKPSRDICQRGTSLTIQCQVDSQVTMMFWYRQQPGQSLTLIATANQGSEATYESGFVIDKFPISRPNLTFSTLTVSNMSPEDSSIYLCSNRQGGPEAFFGQGTRLTVV.

V gene TRBV27 combines with J gene TRBJ2-5; 7 bases agree with TRBD1. The CDR3 length is 14 residues. Germline assignment: CDR1 MNHEY and CDR2 SMNVEV (reference sequence). J gave up 4 bases and V 3 bases, and 5 bases lay outside the gene matches. CDR3 nucleotides: TGTGCCAGCAGTTTCACAGGGGAGAGAGAGACCCAGTACTTC. Its translation: CASSFTGERETQYF.

The chain joins TRBV28 to TRBJ1-2; no reliable D call. Trimming removed 1 base from V and 4 bases from J, with 10 bases in between. CDR1 and CDR2 (germline): MDHEN, SYDVKM. The CDR3 is 14 amino acids. The CDR3 is CASSLSGGSYGYTF. CDR3 coding DNA: TGTGCCAGCAGTTTATCTGGCGGATCCTATGGCTACACCTTC.

This chain links TRBV27 with TRBJ1-2; 9 bases match TRBD1. There are 16 residues in the CDR3. In germline, CDR1 is MNHEY, CDR2 SMNVEV (reference sequence). Losses at the gene ends were 5 bases for V and 6 bases for J; bases not matched to a gene: 13. The CDR3: CASSTGTGNPVNGYTF. CDR3 in DNA: TGTGCCAGCAGTACCGGGACAGGGAACCCGGTAAATGGCTACACCTTC.

V and J are TRBV30 and TRBJ2-7; 9 bases agree with TRBD1. The ends lost 5 bases at V and 5 bases at J; junction bases unmatched: 22. This CDR3 comprises 18 residues. CDR1 is GTSNPN, CDR2 SVGIG, per germline (reference sequence). As DNA, the CDR3 is TGTGCCTGGCCGGGACAGGGCCAACGGGCGGCACGTCCGCACGAGCAGTACTTC. Translated, it gives CAWPGQGQRAARPHEQYF.

The chain carries TRBV7-2 and TRBJ1-1; possible D gene TRBD1, 5 bases. The germline V and J ends were trimmed by 1 base and 8 bases, with 5 bases remaining between them. CDR1 is SGHTA and CDR2 is FQGNSA in the germline V gene. The CDR3 is 11 amino acids. Here the CDR3 DNA reads TGTGCCAGCAGCTTAGACAGGGAAGCTTTCTTT. Its protein product is CASSLDREAFF.

The chain is built from TRBV14 and TRBJ2-2; possible D gene TRBD1, 5 bases. There are 17 residues in the CDR3. The germline V gene has CDR1 SGHDN and CDR2 FVKESK. The V gene lost 1 base and the J gene lost 6 bases, with 18 bases spanning the gap. Here the CDR3 DNA reads TGTGCCAGCAGCCAAGTATCAGGGTCCCTTGGGGCCGGGGAGCTGTTTTTT. Translating gives CASSQVSGSLGAGELFF.

This clone was recorded only once. The sample holds other DNA sequences that translate to the same CDR3. The gene calls are TRBV7-9 and TRBJ1-5, with unresolved D. The germline V and J ends were trimmed by 1 base and 3 bases, with 7 bases remaining between them. This CDR3 is 14 amino acids long. Germline CDR1 reads SEHNR; CDR2 reads FQNEAQ (reference sequence). CDR3 sequence: CASSLGGNNQPQHF. The CDR3 DNA follows: TGTGCCAGCAGCTTAGGCGGAAACAATCAGCCCCAGCATTTT.

The genes are TRBV6-1 and TRBJ2-3, with 7 positions matching TRBD2. V dropped 0 bases and J dropped 2; count of bases not matched to a gene: 5. The CDR3 is 16 amino acids. From germline, CDR1 is MNHNS and CDR2 SASEGT. The CDR3 bases are TGTGCCAGCAGTGAAGCGGGCGGGGGAGCCACAGATACGCAGTATTTT. Translation: CASSEAGGGATDTQYF.

The chain employs TRBV5-1 and TRBJ2-1, with D perhaps matching TRBD2 (6 bases). The germline gives CDR1 SGHRS, CDR2 YFSETQ. Trimming stripped 5 bases from V and 2 bases from J, with 17 bases between. This CDR3 spans 16 amino acids. CDR3 region: CASRTDSGGPYNEQFF. The DNA for the CDR3 is TGCGCCAGCAGGACCGATTCCGGGGGTCCCTACAATGAGCAGTTCTTC.

The chain links TRBV2 to TRBJ2-7; a weak D match, TRBD1 (7 bases). Germline V CDR1 and CDR2: SNHLY, FYNNEI. Trimming took 3 bases from V and 4 from J, leaving 13 bases between them. The CDR3 spans 14 residues. The CDR3 DNA reads TGTGCCAGCAGTGATTGGGCAGGGGGGTACGAGCAGTACTTC. Protein: CASSDWAGGYEQYF.

Worth noting for this clone: Germline is not matched at one junction end, which may reflect a read error. The chain combines TRBV6-6 with TRBJ2-7; 8 bases match TRBD1. Germline lookup yields CDR1 MNHNY and CDR2 SVGAGI (reference sequence). CDR3 length equals 15 residues. The CDR3 sequence is CASSYSAGGSYEQYF. The CDR3 region has the DNA TGTGCCAGCAGTTACTCAGCAGGGGGCTCCTACGAACAGTACTTC.

By share, this clone counts as medium-sized. The genes are TRBV6-4 and TRBJ2-2, with D unresolved. Trimming stripped 0 bases from V and 3 bases from J, with 2 bases between. The CDR3 has 13 amino acids. Germline loops: CDR1 MRHNA, CDR2 SNTAGT. The CDR3 DNA is TGTGCCAGCAGTGACTCCGACACCGGGGAGCTGTTTTTT. This codes for CASSDSDTGELFF.

The V call is TRBV29-1, the J call TRBJ1-1; 7 nucleotides align to TRBD1. V was clipped by 1 base and J by 7 bases; unmatched bases: 3. Germline values: CDR1 SQVTM, CDR2 ANQGSEA. CDR3 size: 12 residues. As DNA, the CDR3 is TGCAGCGTTGAAGTAGGGACAGTTGAAGCTTTCTTT. Translation: CSVEVGTVEAFF.

This chain joins TRBV4-3 and TRBJ2-3; D is possibly TRBD2 (6 bases). The V end lost 1 base, the J end lost 2 bases, and 16 bases lay between the germline ends. CDR1 LGHNA and CDR2 YSLEER come from the germline V gene. The CDR3 contains 17 residues. The CDR3 bases are TGCGCCAGCAGCCAAGTTGGCAGACTAGAGACCACAGATACGCAGTATTTT. Protein: CASSQVGRLETTDTQYF.

The rearrangement uses TRBV4-1 and TRBJ2-7, with D tentatively TRBD1 (5 bases). The CDR3 totals 15 residues. With 0 bases removed from V and 1 base from J, the gap between germline ends came to 10 bases. CDR1 is MGHRA and CDR2 is YSYEKL in the germline V gene. This CDR3 is CASSQDYPGSYEQYF. The CDR3, as DNA: TGCGCCAGCAGCCAAGATTACCCAGGGTCCTACGAGCAGTACTTC.

CDR3 residues: CASSLVTGIYGYTF. CDR3 coding DNA: TGTGCCAGCAGCTTGGTAACAGGGATCTATGGCTACACCTTC. This chain links TRBV5-6 with TRBJ1-2, with D possibly being TRBD1 (6 bases). V was pared by 0 bases and J by 4 bases, with 10 bases between. Germline values: CDR1 SGHDT, CDR2 YYEEEE. The CDR3 has 14 residues.

This chain uses TRBV7-9 with TRBJ1-1; TRBD1 is a possible D gene (6 bases). V was clipped by 6 bases and J by 4 bases, with 15 bases between them. Germline V CDR1 and CDR2: SEHNR, FQNEAQ (reference sequence). The CDR3 extends over 14 amino acids. The CDR3 is CASRFGQSGTEAFF. Here the CDR3 DNA reads TGTGCCAGCAGGTTTGGACAGAGTGGCACTGAAGCTTTCTTT.

The V and J genes are TRBV7-6 and TRBJ1-1, with 8 bases aligning to TRBD1. The CDR3 loop spans 16 amino acids. Trimming took 1 base from V and 1 from J; bases not matched to a gene: 5. CDR1 SGHVS and CDR2 FNYEAQ come from the germline V gene. The CDR3 DNA sequence: TGTGCCAGCAGCTTAGGTCCCGGGACAGGGAACACTGAAGCTTTCTTT. Its protein product is CASSLGPGTGNTEAFF. Supplemented by reference TRBV7-6 and TRBJ1-1, the full variable domain reads GAGVSQSPRYKVTKRGQDVALRCDPISGHVSLYWYRQALGQGPEFLTYFNYEAQQDKSGLPNDRFSAERPEGSISTLTIQRTEQRDSAMYRCASSLGPGTGNTEAFFGQGTRLTVV.

This clone appeared once. V and J are TRBV19 and TRBJ2-7, with 12 nucleotides matching TRBD2. Unmatched junction bases numbered 5, after V lost 10 bases and J lost 1 base. CDR3 size: 14 residues. Germline CDR1 is LNHDA and CDR2 is SQIVND (reference sequence). CDR3 region: CATRTSGKSYEQYF. The CDR3 bases are TGTGCCACCCGGACTAGCGGGAAATCCTACGAGCAGTACTTC.

This rearrangement joins TRBV5-1 to TRBJ1-2, with D uncertain. The CDR3 is 16 residues long. Trimming took 4 bases from V and 0 from J, leaving 16 bases between them. Germline loops: CDR1 SGHRS, CDR2 YFSETQ. CDR3 coding DNA: TGCGCCAGCAGCACGGTTGAGACGGGAGCTAACTATGGCTACACCTTC. Residues: CASSTVETGANYGYTF.

This chain joins TRBV13 and TRBJ1-4; 9 nucleotides match TRBD1. The ends lost 3 bases at V and 3 bases at J; junction bases unmatched: 14. The CDR3 is 19 residues long. The V gene's germline CDR1 is PRHDT and CDR2 FYEKMQ (reference sequence). CDR3 residues: CASSFRTRTGEEANEKLFF. The CDR3 DNA reads as TGTGCCAGCAGCTTTCGGACAAGGACAGGGGAGGAAGCTAATGAAAAACTGTTTTTT. Drawing the rest from reference TRBV13 and TRBJ1-4, the complete variable domain is AAGVIQSPRHLIKEKRETATLKCYPIPRHDTVYWYQQGPGQDPQFLISFYEKMQSDKGSIPDRFSAQQFSDYHSELNMSSLELGDSALYFCASSFRTRTGEEANEKLFFGSGTQLSVL.